This TCR beta chain originates from a study of T cells after yellow fever vaccination. Overall study findings and caveats: The bulk population could contribute abundant contaminating clonotypes to FACS-sorted repertoires.

CDR1 and CDR2 from the germline V gene are SGHVS and FNYEAQ. Losses at the gene ends were 5 bases for V and 6 bases for J; bases not matched to a gene: 10. The CDR3 runs to 15 residues. TCRdb called the 5' RACE reads again in MiXCR, with one record for every CDR3 protein. This sample has 150,000 to 200,000 distinct CDR3 sequences, with around 7% found just once. On this clonotype itself: As yet, its antigen is unknown.

The TCR was taken from a man between 18 and 29 years old who received the YFV17D yellow fever vaccine. This chain uses TRBV7-6 with TRBJ1-2, with 9 bases that match TRBD1. The specimen was CD4+ T cells sorted from PBMCs, collected 5 days after the first yellow fever vaccination. The CDR3 DNA is TGTGCCAGCAGCGCAGTACAGGGGGCCTTGAATGGCTACACCTTC. It specifies CASSAVQGALNGYTF.